This TCR beta chain was documented in a study of siplizumab effects on memory and regulatory T cells. Study findings and constraints: Contribution to the alloresponse seemed major for naive T cells, which also seemed more diverse than memory cells.

On this clone: What it recognizes is unknown.

The V end was cut by 1 base, the J end by 1 base, with 7 bases between. Germline V CDR1 and CDR2: SGHTA, FQGNSA. The CDR3 is made up of 14 amino acids. Profiling relied on immunoSEQ multiplex PCR, and the TCRdb table lists in-frame clones only, not all of them. The table has tens of thousands of clones, roughly 80% seen once. Sequenced input: memory CD4+ T cells sorted from blood. The gene calls are TRBV7-2 and TRBJ1-2, with D uncertain. The TCR originated in a human donor in good health. CDR3 region: CASSLEAGNYGYTF. The CDR3 DNA follows: TGTGCCAGCAGCTTAGAGGCCGGTAACTATGGCTACACCTTC.